This entry lists 17 T cell receptor beta chains sequenced from one sample in a study of OX40 agonist ivuxolimab in advanced cancers. Clones were read by immunoSEQ multiplex PCR, and TCRdb kept only the in-frame ones, dropping some. The data contain over 45,000 clones, about 83% of them singletons. The material sequenced was CD4+ or CD8+ T cells sorted from blood, taken in a trial of the OX40 agonist ivuxolimab. The receptors derive from an adult with an advanced solid tumor such as melanoma, head and neck, liver or kidney cancer.

The V call is TRBV10-3, the J call TRBJ1-3, with D tentatively TRBD1 (6 bases). The V gene's germline CDR1 is ENHRY and CDR2 SYGVKD. CDR3 length: 18 amino acids. V lost 2 bases and J lost 3, with 20 bases in between. The CDR3 nucleotides are TGTGCCATCAGTGAGGGACCGGGACACCGGATAGGTGGAAACACCATATATTTT. Residues: CAISEGPGHRIGGNTIYF.

The chain couples TRBV11-3 to TRBJ2-2, with 7 bases fitting TRBD2. The V and J ends lost 5 bases and 1 base, in that order; junction bases with no gene match: 4. The CDR3 has 15 amino acids. Germline V gene data show CDR1 as SGHNT and CDR2 as YENEEA. Here the CDR3 reads CASSLAVGNTGELFF. As DNA, the CDR3 is TGTGCCAGCAGCCTAGCGGTGGGGAACACCGGGGAGCTGTTTTTT.

The chain is built from TRBV5-1 and TRBJ1-4; no definite D call. The CDR3 is made up of 15 amino acids. Germline CDR1 reads SGHRS; CDR2 reads YFSETQ. V was clipped by 0 bases and J by 0 bases, with 6 bases between them. Here the CDR3 reads CASSLVQSTNEKLFF. The CDR3 DNA follows: TGCGCCAGCAGCTTGGTACAGTCAACTAATGAAAAACTGTTTTTT.

This rearrangement joins TRBV19 to TRBJ1-6; tentative D call: TRBD1 (5 bases). The V gene lost 6 bases and the J gene lost 7 bases, with 10 bases spanning the gap. The CDR3 has 13 amino acids. The germline gives CDR1 LNHDA, CDR2 SQIVND (reference sequence). This chain's CDR3 is CASSLGLNSPLHF. Here the CDR3 DNA reads TGTGCCAGTAGCCTGGGACTGAATTCACCCCTCCACTTT.

J is TRBJ1-1 and V is TRBV2, with a possible D match to TRBD1 (5 bases). The length of the CDR3 is 14 residues. The V end lost 5 bases, the J end lost 0 bases, and 10 bases lay between the germline ends. Germline values: CDR1 SNHLY, CDR2 FYNNEI. The CDR3 bases are TGTGCCAGCAGTCCCAGGGTCATGAACACTGAAGCTTTCTTT. This encodes CASSPRVMNTEAFF.

DNA of the CDR3: TGTGCCAGCAGCCAAGCTCTAAAATACACTGAAGCTTTCTTT. The encoded protein is CASSQALKYTEAFF. This chain connects TRBV4-2 to TRBJ1-1; D not resolved. V lost 1 base, J lost 3 bases, and 9 bases lay in between. This CDR3 is built from 14 residues. From germline, CDR1 is LGHNA and CDR2 YNFKEQ.

The chain links TRBV5-4 to TRBJ2-5; 12 bases map to TRBD2. Germline lookup yields CDR1 SGHNT and CDR2 YYREEE (reference sequence). Trimming took 4 bases from V and 5 from J; bases not matched to a gene: 12. The CDR3 consists of 17 residues. The chain's CDR3 is CASSGPSGRGPGETQYF. The CDR3 DNA sequence: TGTGCCAGCAGCGGTCCTAGCGGGAGGGGCCCCGGGGAGACCCAGTACTTC.

This chain connects TRBV11-2 to TRBJ2-7; TRBD2 might be the D (5 bases). CDR1 SGHAT and CDR2 FQNNGV come from the germline V gene. The CDR3 consists of 14 residues. V lost 4 bases and J lost 3, with 13 bases in between. The DNA for the CDR3 is TGTGCCAGCAGCTCCCTGGGCGGGTACTACGAGCAGTACTTC. This sequence encodes CASSSLGGYYEQYF. Drawing the rest from reference TRBV11-2 and TRBJ2-7, the complete variable domain is EAGVAQSPRYKIIEKRQSVAFWCNPISGHATLYWYQQILGQGPKLLIQFQNNGVVDDSQLPKDRFSAERLKGVDSTLKIQPAKLEDSAVYLCASSSLGGYYEQYFGPGTRLTVT.

V gene TRBV30 combines with J gene TRBJ2-6, with a possible D match to TRBD2 (6 bases). Germline CDR1 reads GTSNPN; CDR2 reads SVGIG (reference sequence). The CDR3 totals 17 residues. With 4 bases removed from V and 1 base from J, the gap between germline ends came to 17 bases. CDR3 bases: TGTGCCTGGACTGCCCGACTAGGGATTTCTGGGGCCAACGTCCTGACTTTC. Translating it yields CAWTARLGISGANVLTF. Together with reference TRBV30 and TRBJ2-6, the CDR3 gives the full variable domain: SQTIHQWPATLVQPVGSPLSLECTVEGTSNPNLYWYRQAAGRGLQLLFYSVGIGQISSEVPQNLSASRPQDRQFILSSKKLLLSDSGFYLCAWTARLGISGANVLTFGAGSRLTVL.

The rearrangement joins TRBV7-8 to TRBJ1-1; D might be TRBD1 (5 bases). V was pared by 0 bases and J by 12 bases, with 17 bases between. CDR1 and CDR2 (germline): SGHVS, FQNEAQ. The CDR3 consists of 14 residues. The DNA for the CDR3 is TGTGCCAGCAGCTTAGCTGCGGGGACCCGGTCCCCTTTCTTT. Translation gives CASSLAAGTRSPFF.

The chain links TRBV7-7 to TRBJ2-2; 7 nucleotides line up with TRBD1. The V gene end was trimmed by 10 bases and the J gene end by 7 bases; junction bases not matched to a gene: 12. The CDR3 totals 14 residues. Germline V gene data show CDR1 as SSHAT and CDR2 as FNYEAQ (reference sequence). The CDR3 DNA reads TGTGCCACCTCTGTCGTGACAGGGATCGGGGAGCTGTTTTTT. It is translated as CATSVVTGIGELFF.

V gene TRBV7-8 combines with J gene TRBJ1-2; 12 bases agree with TRBD1. Per the germline V gene, CDR1 is SGHVS and CDR2 is FQNEAQ. After removal of 6 bases from V and 8 bases from J, the junction contained 7 bases not matched to a gene. The CDR3 totals 14 residues. The CDR3 region is CASSRDRGREGYTF. The CDR3 coding sequence is TGTGCCAGCAGTAGGGACAGGGGGCGCGAAGGCTACACCTTC.

The chain uses TRBV29-1 and TRBJ2-7; D tentatively reads TRBD1 or TRBD2 (7 bases each). V lost 1 base and J 1 base, leaving 23 bases between the germline ends. Germline V gene data show CDR1 as SQVTM and CDR2 as ANQGSEA. The CDR3 extends over 18 amino acids. CDR3 sequence reads: CSVEVDRFSGRTSYEQYF. As DNA, the CDR3 is TGCAGCGTTGAAGTGGACAGGTTTAGCGGGCGCACTTCCTACGAGCAGTACTTC.

The chain has TRBV6-6 and TRBJ2-7; TRBD1 agrees at 12 bases. The CDR3 runs to 13 residues. V lost 8 bases to trimming and J lost 6 bases; unmatched junction nucleotides: 5. Germline CDR1 MNHNY, CDR2 SVGAGI (reference sequence). The CDR3: CASRGTGGLEQYF. CDR3 in DNA: TGTGCCAGCCGCGGGACAGGGGGCCTCGAGCAGTACTTC.

As DNA, the CDR3 is TGTGCCAGCCGAGAACAAGAGACCCAGTACTTC. It encodes CASREQETQYF. The V call is TRBV28, the J call TRBJ2-5; D not resolved. This CDR3 contains 11 residues. CDR1 MDHEN and CDR2 SYDVKM come from the germline V gene. Trimming took 8 bases from V and 2 from J, leaving 6 bases between them.

This clone was detected once. The chain uses TRBV5-1 and TRBJ2-5, with 13 bases matching TRBD2. Germline V CDR1 and CDR2: SGHRS, YFSETQ. The CDR3 covers 16 residues. V was clipped by 4 bases and J by 2 bases; unmatched bases: 5. The CDR3 coding sequence is TGCGCCAGCAGCGCAGGGACTAGCGGGGTACAAGAGACCCAGTACTTC. This translates into CASSAGTSGVQETQYF.

V and J are TRBV2 and TRBJ2-7, with D unclear. This CDR3 contains 16 residues. Trimming took 6 bases from V and 0 from J, leaving 18 bases between them. CDR1 and CDR2 from the germline V gene are SNHLY and FYNNEI. The chain's CDR3 is CASRAQSGPRSYEQYF. The CDR3 DNA follows: TGTGCCAGCAGAGCCCAATCAGGTCCTCGCTCCTACGAGCAGTACTTC.